The 20 T cell receptor beta chains below were found in one sample sequenced in a study of T cell clonality in common variable immunodeficiency. Whole-study results and caveats: Fewer deletions and N-nucleotide insertions were reportedly seen in common variable immunodeficiency TCR beta sequences.

TCRdb's copy holds only in-frame clones and misses some; the assay was immunoSEQ multiplex PCR. The sample was found to contain around 28,000 clones, and every one recurs. The antigens these receptors bind are not known. Sequencing input: peripheral blood mononuclear cells. The source of these receptors is a human donor with common variable immunodeficiency.

This clone was counted only a few times. The CDR3 extends 3 residues past the end of the read, so its final part is completed from the germline J gene. J is TRBJ2-4 and V is TRBV19, with 12 bases fitting TRBD2. This CDR3 comprises 15 residues. V lost 10 bases to trimming and J lost 7 bases; unmatched junction nucleotides: 11. In germline, CDR1 is LNHDA, CDR2 SQIVND (reference sequence). The CDR3 bases that were read are TGTGCCACCTCCGGACTAGCGGGGATCGAGAACATT. As protein: CATSGLAGIENI. The whole CDR3 sequence is CATSGLAGIENIQYF.

In this sample, this clone turned up a few times. The missing CDR3 end, 3 residues past where the read stops, is filled in from the germline J gene. This chain links TRBV19 with TRBJ2-1; maybe TRBD2 (5 bases). Trimming removed 2 bases from V and 6 bases from J, with 11 bases in between. The CDR3 is 14 amino acids. CDR1 and CDR2 (germline): LNHDA, SQIVND (reference sequence). The CDR3 DNA, read in part, is TGTGCCAGTAGTATACGGCTAGCACGCAATGAG. It translates to CASSIRLARNE. Given in full, the CDR3 is CASSIRLARNEQFF.

Comment on this clone: The read gets to within 3 residues of the CDR3 end, and the germline J gene fills in the rest. The V call is TRBV6-2 or TRBV6-3, the J call TRBJ2-1; D remains ambiguous. CDR1 and CDR2 (germline): MNHEY, SVGEGT. The length of the CDR3 is 12 residues. Between the trimmed V and J ends, which lost 8 bases and 5 bases, there was a span of 10 bases. Incomplete CDR3 DNA: TGTGCCAGCCGTCCAGACAACAATGAG. This translates into CASRPDNNE. The CDR3 as a whole reads CASRPDNNEQFF.

This clone came up many times. The read terminates 3 residues before the CDR3 end, so the remaining end is supplied by the germline J gene. This sequence joins TRBV7-3 and TRBJ1-1, with D perhaps matching TRBD1 (5 bases). The germline CDR1 and CDR2 sequences are SGHTA and FQGTGA. This CDR3 contains 11 residues. Trimming removed 5 bases at V and 7 bases at J, with 8 bases between. The CDR3 loop is CASSAGFEAFF. The part of the CDR3 DNA that was read is TGTGCCAGCAGCGCAGGGTTTGAA.

This clone was seen only a few times. The read gets to within 3 residues of the CDR3 end, and the germline J gene fills in the rest. The chain has TRBV18 and TRBJ2-3; the D gene is possibly TRBD2 (6 bases). The CDR3 runs to 14 residues. The germline V gene has CDR1 KGHSH and CDR2 LQKENI. The V end was cut by 6 bases, the J end by 1 base, with 11 bases between. CDR3 DNA (partial): TGTGCCAGCTCCCCGCGCGGGGGCACAGATACG. Translated, it gives CASSPRGGTDT. The full CDR3 protein reads CASSPRGGTDTQYF.

This clone was counted only a few times. The CDR3 end lies 3 residues beyond the end of the read and is filled in from the germline J gene. The J gene is TRBJ2-1, the V gene TRBV6-2 or TRBV6-3, with TRBD1 identical over 11 bases. The CDR3 consists of 15 residues. Germline trimming cut 6 bases from V and 6 bases from J; bases unmatched to any gene: 7. The germline CDR1 and CDR2 sequences are MNHEY and SVGEGT. The CDR3 bases that were read are TGTGCCAGCAGCCTGAGAGGGACAGGGGGCAATGAG. It translates to CASSLRGTGGNE. The whole CDR3 protein reads CASSLRGTGGNEQFF.

There are a few counts of this clone. The read finishes 3 residues shy of the CDR3 end, and the germline J gene is used to complete it. This rearrangement joins TRBV20-1 to TRBJ1-4, with D possibly matching TRBD1 (6 bases). This CDR3 has 15 amino acids. Germline CDR1 is DFQATT and CDR2 is SNEGSKA (reference sequence). V lost 4 bases, J lost 0 bases, and 12 bases lay in between. CDR3 sequence: CSATQGTATNEKLFF. The covered CDR3 bases are TGCAGTGCTACACAGGGAACAGCAACTAATGAAAAA.

For this clone: The missing CDR3 end, 3 residues past where the read stops, is filled in from the germline J gene. This chain uses TRBV19 with TRBJ2-1; D might be TRBD1 (5 bases). V lost 5 bases, J lost 8 bases, and 16 bases lay in between. CDR1 is LNHDA, CDR2 SQIVND, per germline (reference sequence). The CDR3 has 14 amino acids. The CDR3 is CASSSQGIGYEQFF. The sequenced CDR3 bases are TGTGCCAGTAGTTCTCAGGGTATTGGATATGAG.

Remarks on this clone: Read data end 3 residues before the CDR3 end; the end is taken from the germline J gene. The chain carries TRBV30 and TRBJ1-1, with 8 bases identical to TRBD1. CDR1 is GTSNPN and CDR2 is SVGIG in the germline V gene (reference sequence). This CDR3 has 16 amino acids. V shed 1 base and J 5 bases; nucleotides not matched to a gene: 12. The covered CDR3 bases are TGTGCCTGGAGTGCAGGACAGGGTAACAAGGAGACTGAA. It yields the protein CAWSAGQGNKETE. The full CDR3 protein reads CAWSAGQGNKETEAFF.

This clone was detected many times. With the read ending 3 residues before the CDR3 end, the germline J gene is used to fill in that end. This chain uses TRBV18 with TRBJ1-1; no firm D call. There are 12 residues in the CDR3. Germline CDR1 reads KGHSH; CDR2 reads LQKENI. Between the trimmed V and J ends, which lost 4 bases and 6 bases, there was a span of 9 bases. The covered CDR3 bases are TGTGCCAGCTCACTAGTTTTCTCTGAA. It encodes CASSLVFSE. The CDR3 as a whole reads CASSLVFSEAFF.

In the case of this clone: The sequenced fragment ends 3 residues before the CDR3 boundary, so the rest is inferred from the germline J gene. The chain employs TRBV30 and TRBJ1-5; TRBD1 matches 8 bases. The germline V gene has CDR1 GTSNPN and CDR2 SVGIG (reference sequence). V gave up 3 bases and J gave up 5 bases; unmatched junction bases: 3. The CDR3 sequence is 13 residues long. The covered CDR3 bases are TGTGCCTGGAGCTCAGGGGGCTATCAGCCC. This translates into CAWSSGGYQP. The full CDR3 sequence reads CAWSSGGYQPQHF.

CDR3 sequence reads: CASSLGGGDSAEAFF. The part of the CDR3 DNA that was read is TGTGCCAGCAGCTTAGGAGGGGGCGACTCGGCTGAA. The rearrangement joins TRBV7-9 to TRBJ1-1; 7 nucleotides align to TRBD1. The sequenced fragment ends 3 residues before the CDR3 boundary, so the rest is inferred from the germline J gene. This CDR3 has 15 residues. Unmatched junction bases numbered 8, after V lost 1 base and J lost 6 bases. Germline V gives CDR1 SEHNR, CDR2 FQNEAQ (reference sequence).

This clone was seen at least ten times. The sequence runs out 3 residues before the end of the CDR3; the remainder is reconstructed from the germline J gene. The chain has TRBV7-9 and TRBJ1-1, with D possibly matching TRBD1 (5 bases). This CDR3 has 15 residues. Germline-derived CDR1 and CDR2 are SEHNR and FQNEAQ (reference sequence). Deletions cut 6 bases from V and 1 base from J, with 15 bases between. CDR3 DNA, as far as it was read: TGTGCCAGCAGTTTCCTCGGACACTCGAACACTGAA. It yields the protein CASSFLGHSNTE. The entire CDR3 protein is CASSFLGHSNTEAFF.

This clone was seen a few times. The read terminates 3 residues before the CDR3 end, so the remaining end is supplied by the germline J gene. This chain connects TRBV19 to TRBJ1-1; the match to TRBD1 covers 10 bases. The CDR3 covers 14 residues. Germline V gene data show CDR1 as LNHDA and CDR2 as SQIVND (reference sequence). J was trimmed by 5 bases and V by 10 bases; bases with no gene match: 10. The CDR3 reads CATVDRGIRTEAFF. The CDR3 DNA, read in part, is TGTGCCACCGTGGACAGGGGGATTCGGACTGAA.

Concerning this clone itself: A much more abundant neighbour one base away suggests this may be a read error. Coverage ceases 3 residues before the CDR3 finishes, and the germline J gene fills in the end. Other DNA sequences in the sample encode the same CDR3. This sequence joins TRBV2 and TRBJ1-1, with no clear D. Germline V gives CDR1 SNHLY, CDR2 FYNNEI. The CDR3 covers 13 residues. V was clipped by 4 bases and J by 1 base, with 7 bases between them. CDR3 bases read: TGTGCCAGCAGTGGATCAGGGAACACTGAA. Encoded protein: CASSGSGNTE. In full, the CDR3 is CASSGSGNTEAFF.

As concerns this clone: The missing CDR3 end, 3 residues past where the read stops, is filled in from the germline J gene. The chain has TRBV19 and TRBJ1-1, with TRBD1 matching over 7 bases. CDR3 length equals 14 residues. Trimming removed 6 bases from V and 1 base from J; junction bases left unmatched: 5. CDR1 is LNHDA and CDR2 is SQIVND in the germline V gene (reference sequence). The covered CDR3 bases are TGTGCCAGTAGCCGACAGGGCACGAACACTGAA. This codes for CASSRQGTNTE. The entire CDR3 reads CASSRQGTNTEAFF.

This clone was recorded many times. The sequence runs out 3 residues before the end of the CDR3; the remainder is reconstructed from the germline J gene. V gene TRBV29-1 combines with J gene TRBJ2-2; possibly TRBD2 for D (7 bases). V lost 6 bases, J lost 7 bases, and 18 bases lay in between. CDR3 length: 14 amino acids. CDR1 SQVTM and CDR2 ANQGSEA come from the germline V gene. The CDR3 loop reads CSVAPRGADGELFF. CDR3 DNA (partial): TGCAGCGTCGCACCCCGGGGGGCGGACGGGGAG.

This clone came up a few times. The read ends 3 residues early relative to the CDR3; the germline J gene fills the gap. The chain uses TRBV20-1 and TRBJ2-3; D uncertain. V was cut by 0 bases and J by 4 bases, with 5 bases left in between. CDR1 is DFQATT, CDR2 SNEGSKA, per germline (reference sequence). This CDR3 region has 12 residues. CDR3 bases read: TGCAGTGCTAGAGAGTCGGCAGATACG. Amino acid sequence: CSARESADT. The CDR3, in full, reads CSARESADTQYF.

This clone was observed a handful of times. From the germline J gene comes the end of the CDR3, since the read stops 3 residues before it. The rearrangement joins TRBV6-2 or TRBV6-3 to TRBJ2-3; weak D call: TRBD2 (5 bases). CDR3 length: 14 residues. CDR1 is MNHEY, CDR2 SVGEGT, per germline. Between the trimmed V and J ends, which lost 6 bases and 2 bases, there was a span of 12 bases. CDR3 amino acids: CASRKPGNTDTQYF. The CDR3 DNA, read in part, is TGTGCCAGCAGAAAACCGGGGAACACAGATACG.

Note on this clone: The missing CDR3 end, 3 residues past where the read stops, is filled in from the germline J gene. The chain recombines TRBV7-2 with TRBJ1-2; TRBD1 aligns across 7 bases. From germline, CDR1 is SGHTA and CDR2 FQGNSA. The CDR3 loop spans 13 amino acids. V was clipped by 4 bases and J by 3 bases; unmatched bases: 2. CDR3 DNA (partial): TGTGCCAGCAGCTCAGGGGGGCACTATGGC. Translation gives CASSSGGHYG. The entire CDR3 protein reads CASSSGGHYGYTF.